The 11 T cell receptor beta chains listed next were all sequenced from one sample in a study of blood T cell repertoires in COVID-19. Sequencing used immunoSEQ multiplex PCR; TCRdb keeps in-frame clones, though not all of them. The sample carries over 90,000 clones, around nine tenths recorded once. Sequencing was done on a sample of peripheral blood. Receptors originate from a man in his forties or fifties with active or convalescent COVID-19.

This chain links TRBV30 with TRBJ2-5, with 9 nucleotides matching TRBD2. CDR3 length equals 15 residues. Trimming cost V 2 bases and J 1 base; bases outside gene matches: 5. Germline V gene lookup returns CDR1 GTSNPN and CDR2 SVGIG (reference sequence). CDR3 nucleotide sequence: TGTGCCTGGAGTCAACTAGCGGGCTTCCAAGAGACCCAGTACTTC. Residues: CAWSQLAGFQETQYF.

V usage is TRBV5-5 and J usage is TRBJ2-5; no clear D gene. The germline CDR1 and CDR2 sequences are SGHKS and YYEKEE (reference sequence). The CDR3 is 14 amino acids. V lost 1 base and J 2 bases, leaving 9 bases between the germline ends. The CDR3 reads CASSLFSTQETQYF. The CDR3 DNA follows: TGTGCCAGCAGCTTGTTTTCGACTCAAGAGACCCAGTACTTC.

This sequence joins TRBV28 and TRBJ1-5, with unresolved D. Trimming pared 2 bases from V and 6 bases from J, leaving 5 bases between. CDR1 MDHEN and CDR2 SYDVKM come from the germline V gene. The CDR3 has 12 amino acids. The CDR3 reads CASSLKAQPQHF. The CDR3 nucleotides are TGTGCCAGCAGTTTAAAAGCTCAGCCCCAGCATTTT.

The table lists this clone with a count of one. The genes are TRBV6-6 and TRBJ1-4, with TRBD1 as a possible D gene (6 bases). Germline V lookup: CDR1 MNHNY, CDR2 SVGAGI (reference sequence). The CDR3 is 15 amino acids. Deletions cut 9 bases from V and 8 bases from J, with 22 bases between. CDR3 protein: CASSDQIGQSEKLFF. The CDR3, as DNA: TGTGCCAGTTCGGACCAAATAGGACAGTCAGAAAAACTGTTTTTT.

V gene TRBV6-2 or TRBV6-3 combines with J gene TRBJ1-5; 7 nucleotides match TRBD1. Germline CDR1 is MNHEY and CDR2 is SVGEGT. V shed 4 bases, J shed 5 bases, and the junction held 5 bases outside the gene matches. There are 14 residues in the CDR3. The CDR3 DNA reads TGTGCCAGCAGTTCTTCAGGGGGACATCAGCCCCAGCATTTT. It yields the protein CASSSSGGHQPQHF.

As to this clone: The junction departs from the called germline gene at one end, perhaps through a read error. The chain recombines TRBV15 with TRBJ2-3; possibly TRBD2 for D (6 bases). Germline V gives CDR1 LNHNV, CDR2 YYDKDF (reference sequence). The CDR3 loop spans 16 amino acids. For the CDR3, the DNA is TGTGCCACAAGCACGGGGGTACGAAGCGATACAGATACGCAGTATTTT. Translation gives CATSTGVRSDTDTQYF.

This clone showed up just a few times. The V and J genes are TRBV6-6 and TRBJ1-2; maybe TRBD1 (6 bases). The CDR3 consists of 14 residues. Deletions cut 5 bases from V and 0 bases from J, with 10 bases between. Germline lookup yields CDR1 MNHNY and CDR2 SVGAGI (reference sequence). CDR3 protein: CASSDRPTNYGYTF. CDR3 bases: TGTGCCAGCAGTGACAGGCCAACTAACTATGGCTACACCTTC.

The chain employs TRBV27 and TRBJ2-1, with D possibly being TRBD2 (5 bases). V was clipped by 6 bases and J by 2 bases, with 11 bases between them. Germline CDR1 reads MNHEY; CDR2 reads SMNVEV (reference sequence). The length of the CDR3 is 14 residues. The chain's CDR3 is CASSPGVTYNEQFF. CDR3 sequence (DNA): TGTGCCAGCAGCCCCGGGGTCACCTACAATGAGCAGTTCTTC.

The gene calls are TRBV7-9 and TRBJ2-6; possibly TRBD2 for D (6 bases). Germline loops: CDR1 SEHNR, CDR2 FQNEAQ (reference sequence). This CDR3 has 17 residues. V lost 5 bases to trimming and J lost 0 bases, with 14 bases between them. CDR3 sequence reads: CASSPRLVNSGANVLTF. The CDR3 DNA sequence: TGTGCCAGCAGCCCCAGACTAGTGAACTCTGGGGCCAACGTCCTGACTTTC.

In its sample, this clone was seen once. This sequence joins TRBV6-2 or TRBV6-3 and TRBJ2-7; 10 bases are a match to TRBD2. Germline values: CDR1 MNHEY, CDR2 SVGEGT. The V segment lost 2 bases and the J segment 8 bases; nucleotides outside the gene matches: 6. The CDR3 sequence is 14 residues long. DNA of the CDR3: TGTGCCAGCAGTTACGAGCTAGCGGGGGCCCAGCAGTACTTC. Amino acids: CASSYELAGAQQYF.

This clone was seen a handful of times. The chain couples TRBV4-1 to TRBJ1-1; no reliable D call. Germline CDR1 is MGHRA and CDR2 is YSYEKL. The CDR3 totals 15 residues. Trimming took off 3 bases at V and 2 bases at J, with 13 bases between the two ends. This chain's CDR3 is CASSHRGIFNTEAFF. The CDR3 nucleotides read TGCGCCAGCAGCCACCGCGGGATTTTTAACACTGAAGCTTTCTTT.